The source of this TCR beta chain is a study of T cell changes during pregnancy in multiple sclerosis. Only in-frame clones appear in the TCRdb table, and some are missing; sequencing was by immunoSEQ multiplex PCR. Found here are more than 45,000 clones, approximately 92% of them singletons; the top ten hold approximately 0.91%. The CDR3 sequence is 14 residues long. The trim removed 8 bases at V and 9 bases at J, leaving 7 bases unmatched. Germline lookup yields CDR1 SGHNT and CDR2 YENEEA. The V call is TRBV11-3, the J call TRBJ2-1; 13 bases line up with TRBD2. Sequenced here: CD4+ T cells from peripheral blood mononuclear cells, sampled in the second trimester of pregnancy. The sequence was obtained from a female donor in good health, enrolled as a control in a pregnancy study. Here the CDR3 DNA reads TGTGCCAGCGCAGTGGGACTAGCGGGACCTGAGCAGTTCTTC. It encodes CASAVGLAGPEQFF.